The 12 T cell receptor beta chains below come from one sample, sequenced in a study of cytomegalovirus exposure and HLA in healthy donors. The assay was immunoSEQ multiplex PCR, and TCRdb's table has in-frame clones only and misses some. Among roughly 250,000 clones listed, 86% were seen once. Sequencing was carried out using PBMCs. The source is a woman in her 30s in good health and CMV-seropositive.

This clone was observed a few times. The chain couples TRBV7-6 to TRBJ2-7, with D possibly matching TRBD2 (6 bases). This CDR3 has 15 amino acids. Germline V gene sequence: CDR1 SGHVS, CDR2 FNYEAQ. The V end was cut by 1 base, the J end by 1 base, with 11 bases between. This CDR3 is CASSLDGGESYEQYF. The CDR3 DNA is TGTGCCAGCAGCTTAGATGGCGGGGAATCCTACGAGCAGTACTTC.

The sample holds one count of this clone. The chain uses TRBV25-1 and TRBJ2-7; 7 bases fit TRBD1. V shed 1 base and J 3 bases; nucleotides not matched to a gene: 6. The length of the CDR3 is 15 residues. Germline assignment: CDR1 MGHDK and CDR2 SYGVNS. CDR3 sequence (DNA): TGTGCCAGCAGTGAATCGAAGGGGGCCATCTACGAGCAGTACTTC. As protein: CASSESKGAIYEQYF.

The J gene is TRBJ2-2, the V gene TRBV2, with D possibly matching TRBD1 (7 bases). V dropped 8 bases and J dropped 0 bases, with 10 bases sitting between them. CDR1 is SNHLY and CDR2 is FYNNEI in the germline V gene. CDR3 length: 14 amino acids. CDR3 amino acids: CASRGTANTGELFF. As DNA, the CDR3 is TGTGCCAGCCGCGGGACAGCGAACACCGGGGAGCTGTTTTTT. The full variable domain, with the rest looked up from reference TRBV2 and TRBJ2-2, is EPEVTQTPSHQVTQMGQEVILRCVPISNHLYFYWYRQILGQKVEFLVSFYNNEISEKSEIFDDQFSVERPDGSNFTLKIRSTKLEDSAMYFCASRGTANTGELFFGEGSRLTVL.

This clone has just a few counts. This rearrangement joins TRBV2 to TRBJ1-5; D may be TRBD1 (6 bases). Per germline, CDR1 SNHLY and CDR2 FYNNEI. The CDR3 sequence is 16 residues long. Deletions cut 5 bases from V and 4 bases from J, with 18 bases between. The CDR3 DNA sequence: TGTGCCAGCAGTTCCGCCGAAGGGGGAAGAAATCAGCCCCAGCATTTT. This translates into CASSSAEGGRNQPQHF.

This CDR3 reads CSISIGGSDGELFF. CDR3 DNA sequence: TGCAGCATAAGTATAGGGGGCAGTGACGGGGAGCTGTTTTTT. J is TRBJ2-2 and V is TRBV29-1; 7 bases map to TRBD1. The CDR3 is 14 residues long. The germline V gene has CDR1 SQVTM and CDR2 ANQGSEA. Trimming cost V 8 bases and J 7 bases; bases outside gene matches: 13.

V gene TRBV11-2 combines with J gene TRBJ2-7, with a tentative D call TRBD2 (7 bases). CDR3 length: 17 amino acids. V was shortened by 7 bases and J by 4 bases, with 26 bases between the two germline ends. Per germline, CDR1 SGHAT and CDR2 FQNNGV. The CDR3 is CASTTSGGGKGGYEQYF. CDR3 in DNA: TGTGCCAGCACCACCTCGGGGGGCGGGAAGGGGGGGTACGAGCAGTACTTC.

V usage is TRBV5-1 and J usage is TRBJ1-4; tentatively, D is TRBD1 (5 bases). Per the germline V gene, CDR1 is SGHRS and CDR2 is YFSETQ. The V gene lost 6 bases and the J gene lost 3 bases, with 15 bases spanning the gap. CDR3 length: 15 amino acids. CDR3 in DNA: TGCGCCAGCAAGGTTATTGGGGGGTCTAATGAAAAACTGTTTTTT. Protein: CASKVIGGSNEKLFF.

The chain recombines TRBV4-1 with TRBJ2-1, with TRBD2 matching over 11 bases. The germline V gene has CDR1 MGHRA and CDR2 YSYEKL. This CDR3 comprises 15 residues. V shed 8 bases and J 2 bases; nucleotides not matched to a gene: 5. CDR3 in DNA: TGCGCCAGCTTCGGGACTAGCGGCCCCTACAATGAGCAGTTCTTC. Translated: CASFGTSGPYNEQFF.

The CDR3, as DNA: TGTGCCAGCAGTTACACCAAAAGCTTAAGCGAAAACATTCAGTACTTC. Translation: CASSYTKSLSENIQYF. This chain joins TRBV6-5 and TRBJ2-4; D is unclear. CDR3 length: 16 amino acids. CDR1 and CDR2 (germline): MNHEY, SVGAGI. V was pared by 2 bases and J by 5 bases, with 16 bases between.

Points on this clone: Other DNA sequences in this sample translate to the same CDR3. The rearrangement uses TRBV11-3 and TRBJ2-7; the D is unclear. The CDR3 is made up of 13 amino acids. Germline assignment: CDR1 SGHNT and CDR2 YENEEA. With 0 bases removed from V and 0 bases from J, the gap between germline ends came to 3 bases. The CDR3 DNA reads TGTGCCAGCAGCTTAGAGGCCTCCTACGAGCAGTACTTC. Residues: CASSLEASYEQYF.

This clone is a singleton in its sample. This chain joins TRBV5-1 and TRBJ2-1; the D gene is possibly TRBD2 (6 bases). The CDR3 consists of 15 residues. Trimming took 0 bases from V and 12 from J, leaving 19 bases between them. Germline V gene sequence: CDR1 SGHRS, CDR2 YFSETQ. CDR3 DNA: TGCGCCAGCAGCTTGGGGGCGCCCAAAACCGGGGGGCAGTTCTTC. Protein product: CASSLGAPKTGGQFF.

The rearrangement joins TRBV2 to TRBJ1-5, with 7 positions matching TRBD1. Looked up from germline, CDR1 is SNHLY and CDR2 is FYNNEI. V lost 4 bases and J lost 4; bases outside the gene matches: 13. There are 17 residues in the CDR3. The CDR3 here is CASSVGGGGARNQPQHF. CDR3 nucleotides: TGTGCCAGCAGTGTAGGAGGAGGGGGCGCCCGGAATCAGCCCCAGCATTTT.